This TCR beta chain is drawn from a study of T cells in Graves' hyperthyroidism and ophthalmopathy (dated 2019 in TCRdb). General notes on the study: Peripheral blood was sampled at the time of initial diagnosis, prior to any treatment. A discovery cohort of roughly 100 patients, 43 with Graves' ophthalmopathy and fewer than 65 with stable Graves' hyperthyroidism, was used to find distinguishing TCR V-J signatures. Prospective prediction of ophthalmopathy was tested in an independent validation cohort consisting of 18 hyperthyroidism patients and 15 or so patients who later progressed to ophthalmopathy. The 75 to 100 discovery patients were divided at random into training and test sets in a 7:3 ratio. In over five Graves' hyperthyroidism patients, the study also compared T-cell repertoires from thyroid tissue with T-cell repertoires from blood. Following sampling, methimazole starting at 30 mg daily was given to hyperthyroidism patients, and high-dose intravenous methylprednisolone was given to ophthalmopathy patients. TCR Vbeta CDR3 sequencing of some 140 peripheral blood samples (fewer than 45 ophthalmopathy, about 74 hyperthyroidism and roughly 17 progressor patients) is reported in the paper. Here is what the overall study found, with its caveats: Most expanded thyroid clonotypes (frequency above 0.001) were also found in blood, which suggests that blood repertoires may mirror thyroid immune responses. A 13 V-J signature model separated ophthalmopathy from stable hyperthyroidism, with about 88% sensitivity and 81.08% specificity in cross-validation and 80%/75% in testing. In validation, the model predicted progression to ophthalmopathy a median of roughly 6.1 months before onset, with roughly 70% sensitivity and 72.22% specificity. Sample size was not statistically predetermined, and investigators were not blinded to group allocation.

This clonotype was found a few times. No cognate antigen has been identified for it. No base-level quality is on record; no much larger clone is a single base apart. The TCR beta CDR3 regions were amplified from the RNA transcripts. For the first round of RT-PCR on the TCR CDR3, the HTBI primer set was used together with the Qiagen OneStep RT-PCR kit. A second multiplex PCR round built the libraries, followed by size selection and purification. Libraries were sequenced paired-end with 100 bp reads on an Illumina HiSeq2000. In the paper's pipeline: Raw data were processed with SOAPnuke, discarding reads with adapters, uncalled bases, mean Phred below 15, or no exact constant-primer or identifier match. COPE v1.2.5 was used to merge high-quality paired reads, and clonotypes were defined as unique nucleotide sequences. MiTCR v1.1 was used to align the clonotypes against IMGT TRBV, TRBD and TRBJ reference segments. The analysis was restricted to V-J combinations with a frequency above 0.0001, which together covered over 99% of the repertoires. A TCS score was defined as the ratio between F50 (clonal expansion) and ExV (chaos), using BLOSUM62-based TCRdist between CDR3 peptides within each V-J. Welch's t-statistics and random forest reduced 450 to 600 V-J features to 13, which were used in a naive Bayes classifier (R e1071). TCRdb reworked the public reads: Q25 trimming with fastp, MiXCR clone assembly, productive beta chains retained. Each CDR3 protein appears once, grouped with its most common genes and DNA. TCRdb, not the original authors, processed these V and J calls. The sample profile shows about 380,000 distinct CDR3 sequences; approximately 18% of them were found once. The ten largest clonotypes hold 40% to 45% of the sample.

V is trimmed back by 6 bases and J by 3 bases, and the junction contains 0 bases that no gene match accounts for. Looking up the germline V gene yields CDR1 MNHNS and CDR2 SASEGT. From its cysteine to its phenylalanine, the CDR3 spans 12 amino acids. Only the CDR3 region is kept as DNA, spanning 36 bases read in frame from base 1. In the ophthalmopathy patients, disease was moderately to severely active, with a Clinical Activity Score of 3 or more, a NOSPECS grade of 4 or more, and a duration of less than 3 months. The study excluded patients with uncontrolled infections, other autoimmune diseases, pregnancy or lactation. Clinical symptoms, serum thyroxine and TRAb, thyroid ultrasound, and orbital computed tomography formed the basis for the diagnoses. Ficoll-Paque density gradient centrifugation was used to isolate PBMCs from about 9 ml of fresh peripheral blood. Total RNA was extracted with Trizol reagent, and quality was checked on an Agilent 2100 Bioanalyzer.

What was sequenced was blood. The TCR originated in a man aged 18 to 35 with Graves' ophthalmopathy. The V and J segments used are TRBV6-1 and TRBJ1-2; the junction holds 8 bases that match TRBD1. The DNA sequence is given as TGTGCCAGCAGGGACAGGGACTATGGCTACACCTTC. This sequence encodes CASRDRDYGYTF.